These T cell receptor beta chains were read from a single sample in a study of T cell responses to AZD1222 COVID-19 vaccine. Produced via immunoSEQ multiplex PCR; TCRdb's table is partial and in-frame only. The sample shows about 57,000 clones, 65% to 90% of them seen only once. This sample comprised peripheral blood, obtained on day 0 of AZD1222 vaccination. The receptors come from an adult in good health. Each CDR3 is given with its conserved first and last residue.

v_call	cdr3_aa
TRBV6-5	CASSYLNEQFF
TRBV6-5	CASSVLRYEQYF
TRBV9	CASSLEGQGLNEQFF
TRBV15	CATATGNTIYF
TRBV2	CASSDQVAGHGSYEQYF
TRBV3-1/TRBV3-2	CASSQFPRGQPQHF
TRBV7-9	CASSPGTVLSKKDNQPQHF
TRBV12-3/TRBV12-4	CASRDRMGAEAFF
TRBV6-1	CASSEVGQGYGYTF
TRBV28	CASSAGRVGEQFF
TRBV18	CASSPLGQGAGGNSPLHF
TRBV15	CATSRDGQGVRQPQHF
TRBV7-2	CASSPANVRGAQPQHF
TRBV11-2	CASSLDQTGIALHF
TRBV2	CASSESALNYGYTF
TRBV27	CAPWDPGAEAFF
TRBV6-6	CASSSDRSTEAFF
TRBV7-9	CASSLARSSGGDGYTF
TRBV5-1	CASSPFSRDNTGELFF
TRBV5-5	CASSLWFSGKGENQPQHF
TRBV27	CASTRSDRVVYEQYF
TRBV29-1	CSAPSPGQGARGYTF
TRBV5-4	CASSLQEGSYEQYF
TRBV27	CASSFLGAMNTGELFF
TRBV7-8	CAITQGGGRQPQHF
TRBV5-1	CASSLALGVNSPLHF
TRBV6-5	CASSSPTRKLYEQYF
TRBV9	CASSVARGRDSPLHF
TRBV10-3	CAITDWAPGGTEAFF
TRBV30	CAWSRDSGSGNTIYF
TRBV7-9	CASSLGRNGRNEQYF
TRBV24-1	CATSDDRDTEAFF
TRBV7-9	CASSLDSDLVPQHF
TRBV7-7	CASRAPGTGNTGELFF
TRBV11-2	CASSLLLAGGRETQYF
TRBV5-5	CASSLTSGKKGEQYF
TRBV19	CASSIGTHLGSYTF
TRBV7-9	CASSSDRETVYEQYF
TRBV3-1/TRBV3-2	CASSQGDRGGNTEAFF
TRBV12-3/TRBV12-4	CASSIGRGETQYF
TRBV3-1/TRBV3-2	CASSPNPWELVKNIQYF
TRBV5-4	CASSAGWAGQPQHF
TRBV15	CATSREEGRGRPVNQPQHF
TRBV27	CASSRQGDEQYF
TRBV6-5	CASSSRGQFDMAFF
TRBV7-6	CASSLSSGLAPDTQYF
TRBV5-1	CASSPTGTGSYEQYF
TRBV7-2	CASRYERGEAFF
TRBV2	CASSAGFSGANVLTF
TRBV10-3	CAISDRTTNTGELFF
TRBV27	CASSLTGLYGYTF
TRBV10-3	CAISVDTTNEQFF
TRBV28	CASSAGTEAFF